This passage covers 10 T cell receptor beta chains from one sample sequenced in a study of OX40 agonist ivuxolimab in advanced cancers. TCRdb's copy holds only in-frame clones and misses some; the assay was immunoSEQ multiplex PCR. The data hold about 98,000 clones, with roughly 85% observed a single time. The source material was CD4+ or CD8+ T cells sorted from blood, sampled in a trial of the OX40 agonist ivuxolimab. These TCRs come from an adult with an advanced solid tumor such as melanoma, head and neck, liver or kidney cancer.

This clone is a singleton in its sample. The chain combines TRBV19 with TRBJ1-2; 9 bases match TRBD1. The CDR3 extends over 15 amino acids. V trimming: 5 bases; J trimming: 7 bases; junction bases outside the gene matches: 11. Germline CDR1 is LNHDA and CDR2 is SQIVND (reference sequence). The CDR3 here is CASSLTQGARRGYTF. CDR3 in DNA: TGTGCCAGTAGTCTAACACAGGGGGCGCGACGTGGCTACACCTTC.

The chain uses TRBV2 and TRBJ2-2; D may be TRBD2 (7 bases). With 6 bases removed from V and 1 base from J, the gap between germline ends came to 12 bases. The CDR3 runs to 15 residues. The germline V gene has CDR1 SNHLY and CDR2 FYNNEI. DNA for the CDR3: TGTGCCAGCAGAACCGGGGGGCGGAACACCGGGGAGCTGTTTTTT. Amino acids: CASRTGGRNTGELFF.

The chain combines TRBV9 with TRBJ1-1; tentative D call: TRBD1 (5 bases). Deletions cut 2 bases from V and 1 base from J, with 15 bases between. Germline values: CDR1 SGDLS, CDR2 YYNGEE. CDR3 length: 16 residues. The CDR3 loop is CASSVGSGTENTEAFF. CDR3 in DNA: TGTGCCAGCAGCGTGGGATCCGGGACGGAGAACACTGAAGCTTTCTTT.

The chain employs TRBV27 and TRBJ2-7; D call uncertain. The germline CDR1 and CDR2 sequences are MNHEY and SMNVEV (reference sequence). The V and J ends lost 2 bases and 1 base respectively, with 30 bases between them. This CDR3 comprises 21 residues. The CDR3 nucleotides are TGTGCCAGCAGTTTAACTTCGGTTCTGAGGCTGCCCCCAGTGCCTTCCTACGAGCAGTACTTC. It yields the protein CASSLTSVLRLPPVPSYEQYF.

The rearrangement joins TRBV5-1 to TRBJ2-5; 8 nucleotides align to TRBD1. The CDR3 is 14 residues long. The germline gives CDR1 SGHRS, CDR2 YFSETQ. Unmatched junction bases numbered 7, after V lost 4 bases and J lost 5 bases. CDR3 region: CASSPQGGAETQYF. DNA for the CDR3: TGCGCCAGCAGCCCACAGGGGGGTGCGGAGACCCAGTACTTC.

CDR3 DNA sequence: TGTGCCAGCAGCTTTGCGGGGGCTCTGAACACTGAAGCTTTCTTT. It specifies CASSFAGALNTEAFF. The rearrangement joins TRBV7-8 to TRBJ1-1; TRBD1 might be the D (6 bases). There are 15 residues in the CDR3. V was cut by 3 bases and J by 0 bases, with 11 bases left in between. The V gene's germline CDR1 is SGHVS and CDR2 FQNEAQ.

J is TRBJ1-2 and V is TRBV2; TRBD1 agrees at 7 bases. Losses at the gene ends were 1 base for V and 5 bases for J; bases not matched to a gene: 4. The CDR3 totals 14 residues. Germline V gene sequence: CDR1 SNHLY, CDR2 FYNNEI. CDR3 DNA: TGTGCCAGCAGTGAAGGTGGGACAGTTTATGGCTACACCTTC. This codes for CASSEGGTVYGYTF. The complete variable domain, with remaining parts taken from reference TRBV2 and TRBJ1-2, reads EPEVTQTPSHQVTQMGQEVILRCVPISNHLYFYWYRQILGQKVEFLVSFYNNEISEKSEIFDDQFSVERPDGSNFTLKIRSTKLEDSAMYFCASSEGGTVYGYTFGSGTRLTVV.

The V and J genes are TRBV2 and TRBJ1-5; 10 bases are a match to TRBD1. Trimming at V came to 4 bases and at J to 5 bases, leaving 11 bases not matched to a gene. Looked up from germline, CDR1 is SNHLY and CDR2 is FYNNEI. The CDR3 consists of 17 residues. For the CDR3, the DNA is TGTGCCAGCAGTGGACAGGGGGCGGCGCAGGTTGATCAGCCCCAGCATTTT. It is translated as CASSGQGAAQVDQPQHF. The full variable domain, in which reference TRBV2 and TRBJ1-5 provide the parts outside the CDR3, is EPEVTQTPSHQVTQMGQEVILRCVPISNHLYFYWYRQILGQKVEFLVSFYNNEISEKSEIFDDQFSVERPDGSNFTLKIRSTKLEDSAMYFCASSGQGAAQVDQPQHFGDGTRLSIL.

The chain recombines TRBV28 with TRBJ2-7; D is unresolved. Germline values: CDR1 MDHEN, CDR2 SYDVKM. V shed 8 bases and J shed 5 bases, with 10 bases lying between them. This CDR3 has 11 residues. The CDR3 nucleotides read TGTGCCAGCGAAATTAACCACGAGCAGTACTTC. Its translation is CASEINHEQYF. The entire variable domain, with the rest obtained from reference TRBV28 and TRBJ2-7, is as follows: DVKVTQSSRYLVKRTGEKVFLECVQDMDHENMFWYRQDPGLGLRLIYFSYDVKMKEKGDIPEGYSVSREKKERFSLILESASTNQTSMYLCASEINHEQYFGPGTRLTVT.

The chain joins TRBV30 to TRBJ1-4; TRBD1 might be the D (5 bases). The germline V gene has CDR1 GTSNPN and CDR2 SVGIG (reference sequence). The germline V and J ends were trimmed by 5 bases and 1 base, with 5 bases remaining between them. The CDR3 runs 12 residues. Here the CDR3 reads CAWQGTNEKLFF. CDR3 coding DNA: TGTGCCTGGCAGGGAACTAATGAAAAACTGTTTTTT.